This TCR beta chain appears in the sequencing data of a study of lymphopenia after photon versus proton radiotherapy. Germline assignment: CDR1 GTSNPN and CDR2 SVGIG (reference sequence). The CDR3 runs to 15 residues. V shed 0 bases and J 5 bases; nucleotides not matched to a gene: 6. The table came from immunoSEQ multiplex PCR; TCRdb's copy has only in-frame clones and leaves some out. The table lists approximately 22,000 clones, around 85% of them singletons. V usage is TRBV30 and J usage is TRBJ2-3, with 9 bases identical to TRBD2. This specimen was peripheral blood, taken from a patient treated with photon-based radiotherapy. The source is a man aged 55-75 years with pancreatic cancer. The CDR3 DNA is TGTGCCTGGAGTGTAGACCTAGCGGGGAGAGATACGCAGTATTTT. Encoded protein: CAWSVDLAGRDTQYF.